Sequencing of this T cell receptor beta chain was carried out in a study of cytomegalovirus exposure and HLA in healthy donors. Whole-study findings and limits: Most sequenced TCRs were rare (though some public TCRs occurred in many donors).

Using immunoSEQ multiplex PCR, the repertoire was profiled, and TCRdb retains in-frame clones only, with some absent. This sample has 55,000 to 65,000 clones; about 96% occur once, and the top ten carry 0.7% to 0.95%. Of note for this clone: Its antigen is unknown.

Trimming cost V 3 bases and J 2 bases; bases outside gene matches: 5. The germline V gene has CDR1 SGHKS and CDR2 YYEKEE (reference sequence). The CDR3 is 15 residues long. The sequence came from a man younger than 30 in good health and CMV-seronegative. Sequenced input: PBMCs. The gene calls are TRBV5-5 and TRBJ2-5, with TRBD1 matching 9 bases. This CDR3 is CASSSDRGLQETQYF. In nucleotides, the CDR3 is TGTGCCAGCAGCTCGGACAGGGGATTACAAGAGACCCAGTACTTC.